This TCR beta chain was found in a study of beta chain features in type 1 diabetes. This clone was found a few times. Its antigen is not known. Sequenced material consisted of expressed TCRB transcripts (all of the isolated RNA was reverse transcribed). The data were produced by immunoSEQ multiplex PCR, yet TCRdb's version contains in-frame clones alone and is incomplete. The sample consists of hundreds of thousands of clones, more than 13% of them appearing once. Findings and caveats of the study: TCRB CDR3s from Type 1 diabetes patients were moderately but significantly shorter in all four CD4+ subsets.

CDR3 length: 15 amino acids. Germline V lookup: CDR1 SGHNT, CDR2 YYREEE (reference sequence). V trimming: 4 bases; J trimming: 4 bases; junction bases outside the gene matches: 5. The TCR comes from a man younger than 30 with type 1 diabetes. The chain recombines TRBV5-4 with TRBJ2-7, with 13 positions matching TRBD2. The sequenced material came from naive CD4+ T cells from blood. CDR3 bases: TGTGCCAGCAGCCCCGGACTAGCGGGGGTATACGAGCAGTACTTC. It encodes CASSPGLAGVYEQYF.